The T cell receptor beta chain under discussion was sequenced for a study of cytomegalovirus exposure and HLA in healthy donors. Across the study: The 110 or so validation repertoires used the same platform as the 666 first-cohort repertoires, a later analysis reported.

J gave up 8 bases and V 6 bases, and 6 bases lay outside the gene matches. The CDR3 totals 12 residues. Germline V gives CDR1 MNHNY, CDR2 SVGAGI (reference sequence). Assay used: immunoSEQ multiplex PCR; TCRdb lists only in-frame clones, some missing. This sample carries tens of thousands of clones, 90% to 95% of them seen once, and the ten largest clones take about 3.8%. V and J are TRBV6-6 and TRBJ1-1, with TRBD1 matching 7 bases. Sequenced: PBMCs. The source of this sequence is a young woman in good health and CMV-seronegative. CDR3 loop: CASSKGQREAFF. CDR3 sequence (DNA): TGTGCCAGCAGCAAGGGACAGAGAGAAGCTTTCTTT.